The 26 T cell receptor beta chains presented below share a single source sample, sequenced in a study of PD-1 blockade in classical Hodgkin lymphoma (dated by TCRdb to about 2020). Library method: the immunoSEQ multiplex PCR assay. Entries here come from immuneACCESS through TCRdb and include only in-frame sequences with V and J called. Some clones fail to appear in such tables; in the studies checked, an unresolved V gene covers under half of the shortfall, and the cause of the remainder is unknown. Across this sample there are roughly 70,000 clones, with approximately 93% seen only once. Approximately 2.5% of the sample is in the top ten clones. The time point tag for this specimen amounts to: newly diagnosed, previously untreated cHL patient sample. The specimen sequenced was peripheral blood mononuclear cells (PBMCs). Receptor source: a human donor with classical Hodgkin lymphoma.

This clone was observed a handful of times. V gene TRBV28 combines with J gene TRBJ1-2; the D is unclear. The V and J ends lost 3 bases and 8 bases respectively, with 7 bases between them. This CDR3 has 11 residues. Per germline, CDR1 MDHEN and CDR2 SYDVKM. The CDR3 bases are TGTGCCAGCAGTTTTTACGGGGGCTACACCTTC. This codes for CASSFYGGYTF.

CDR3 coding DNA: TGTGCCAGCAGCACGGACAGAAACTATGGCTACACCTTC. Protein product: CASSTDRNYGYTF. This chain links TRBV7-2 with TRBJ1-2; tentative D call: TRBD1 (6 bases). Germline lookup yields CDR1 SGHTA and CDR2 FQGNSA. This CDR3 has 13 residues. Trimming took 5 bases from V and 2 from J, leaving 9 bases between them.

This chain connects TRBV5-1 to TRBJ2-5; possibly TRBD1 or TRBD2 for D (6 bases each). Germline values: CDR1 SGHRS, CDR2 YFSETQ. The CDR3 consists of 15 residues. Trimming stripped 1 base from V and 4 bases from J, with 14 bases between. Here the CDR3 reads CASSLKQGGGETQYF. CDR3 bases: TGCGCCAGCAGCTTGAAACAAGGGGGAGGAGAGACCCAGTACTTC.

The chain links TRBV18 to TRBJ2-7; D might be TRBD1 (6 bases). Germline CDR1 KGHSH, CDR2 LQKENI. This CDR3 is 15 amino acids long. Between the trimmed V and J ends, which lost 3 bases and 7 bases, there was a span of 19 bases. The CDR3 bases are TGTGCCAGCTCACCTGCCAACAGGGCAAGGGGGGAGCAGTACTTC. Its protein is CASSPANRARGEQYF.

The rearrangement joins TRBV15 to TRBJ1-2, with 7 bases identical to TRBD1. J gave up 6 bases and V 0 bases, and 7 bases lay outside the gene matches. This CDR3 spans 15 amino acids. CDR1 is LNHNV and CDR2 is YYDKDF in the germline V gene (reference sequence). DNA of the CDR3: TGTGCCACCAGCAGAGATCTTACCGGGACAGATGGCTACACCTTC. Translating it yields CATSRDLTGTDGYTF.

This chain uses TRBV5-4 with TRBJ1-4; D is unclear. V gave up 0 bases and J gave up 8 bases, with 8 bases separating them. This CDR3 has 13 residues. Germline V gene data show CDR1 as SGHNT and CDR2 as YYREEE (reference sequence). CDR3 bases: TGTGCCAGCAGCTTGGGTGCCTTAGAAAAACTGTTTTTT. It encodes CASSLGALEKLFF. The complete variable domain, with remaining parts taken from reference TRBV5-4 and TRBJ1-4, reads ETGVTQSPTHLIKTRGQQVTLRCSSQSGHNTVSWYQQALGQGPQFIFQYYREEENGRGNFPPRFSGLQFPNYSSELNVNALELDDSALYLCASSLGALEKLFFGSGTQLSVL.

This clone was seen just once. This sequence joins TRBV18 and TRBJ2-5, with a weak D call TRBD2 (6 bases). The CDR3 consists of 15 residues. Germline V CDR1 and CDR2: KGHSH, LQKENI. The V and J ends lost 3 bases and 1 base respectively, with 12 bases between them. CDR3: CASSPAVGGQETQYF. In DNA form, the CDR3 reads TGTGCCAGCTCACCGGCCGTGGGAGGCCAAGAGACCCAGTACTTC.

The chain joins TRBV28 to TRBJ1-6, with D possibly TRBD1 on 6 matching bases. This CDR3 is 15 amino acids long. Trimming left V 7 bases short and J 0 bases short, with 10 bases between. Germline CDR1 and CDR2: MDHEN and SYDVKM. This CDR3 reads CASKVQGSYNSPLHF. The CDR3 region has the DNA TGTGCCAGCAAGGTACAGGGCTCCTATAATTCACCCCTCCACTTT.

The chain links TRBV5-1 to TRBJ1-2; unclear D gene. Per germline, CDR1 SGHRS and CDR2 YFSETQ. This CDR3 has 14 residues. V was trimmed by 2 bases and J by 0 bases, leaving 8 bases between them. The CDR3 loop reads CASSFGRSNYGYTF. The CDR3 region has the DNA TGCGCCAGCAGCTTCGGACGTTCTAACTATGGCTACACCTTC.

The chain combines TRBV7-2 with TRBJ2-7, with TRBD2 matching 10 bases. CDR1 SGHTA and CDR2 FQGNSA come from the germline V gene. V lost 3 bases and J lost 4; bases outside the gene matches: 3. This CDR3 is 14 amino acids long. The CDR3 DNA follows: TGTGCCAGCAGCTTCGCTAGCGGGAGATACGAGCAGTACTTC. Translated: CASSFASGRYEQYF.

V is TRBV7-9 and J is TRBJ2-7; TRBD1 might be the D (5 bases). CDR1 is SEHNR, CDR2 FQNEAQ, per germline (reference sequence). The CDR3 is made up of 14 amino acids. V lost 7 bases to trimming and J lost 0 bases, with 13 bases between them. CDR3 nucleotide sequence: TGTGCCAGCAACGAGGCAGGGATCTCCTACGAGCAGTACTTC. This encodes CASNEAGISYEQYF.

This clone was counted between two and nine times. This chain connects TRBV28 to TRBJ1-5, with 8 bases matching TRBD1. The CDR3 consists of 16 residues. Germline CDR1 MDHEN, CDR2 SYDVKM. J lost 2 bases, V lost 7 bases, and 10 bases had no gene match. The chain's CDR3 is CASNPNRGKGNQPQHF. The CDR3 nucleotides are TGTGCCAGCAATCCAAACAGGGGGAAAGGCAATCAGCCCCAGCATTTT.

This clone was counted only a few times. The chain links TRBV29-1 to TRBJ1-1, with 7 bases matching TRBD1. The V gene's germline CDR1 is SQVTM and CDR2 ANQGSEA. This CDR3 region has 12 residues. Germline trimming cut 6 bases from V and 1 base from J; bases unmatched to any gene: 2. DNA for the CDR3: TGCAGCGTGAGACAGGGGAACACTGAAGCTTTCTTT. This sequence encodes CSVRQGNTEAFF.

This clone occurred once. The chain employs TRBV27 and TRBJ1-4; TRBD1 matches 9 bases. Germline V gene sequence: CDR1 MNHEY, CDR2 SMNVEV (reference sequence). After removal of 6 bases from V and 5 bases from J, the junction contained 10 bases not matched to a gene. CDR3 length equals 16 residues. The DNA for the CDR3 is TGTGCCAGCAGCTTTACCACAGGGGGCCCCAATGAAAAACTGTTTTTT. Its protein product is CASSFTTGGPNEKLFF. The complete variable domain, with remaining parts taken from reference TRBV27 and TRBJ1-4, reads EAQVTQNPRYLITVTGKKLTVTCSQNMNHEYMSWYRQDPGLGLRQIYYSMNVEVTDKGDVPEGYKVSRKEKRNFPLILESPSPNQTSLYFCASSFTTGGPNEKLFFGSGTQLSVL.

The rearrangement links TRBV5-4 to TRBJ2-1, with 8 positions matching TRBD2. After removal of 6 bases from V and 7 bases from J, the junction contained 9 bases not matched to a gene. Germline V gives CDR1 SGHNT, CDR2 YYREEE (reference sequence). CDR3 size: 14 residues. In DNA form, the CDR3 reads TGTGCCAGCACCCCCGCGGGGGGTGGGAATGAGCAGTTCTTC. Amino acid sequence: CASTPAGGGNEQFF.

V is TRBV25-1 and J is TRBJ2-2, with a weak D call TRBD1 (5 bases). The germline gives CDR1 MGHDK, CDR2 SYGVNS. This CDR3 has 15 residues. V was cut by 7 bases and J by 4 bases, with 16 bases left in between. The CDR3 here is CASTPGRDSTGELFF. Here the CDR3 DNA reads TGTGCCAGCACGCCGGGCAGGGATTCCACCGGGGAGCTGTTTTTT.

V is TRBV9 and J is TRBJ2-7; 7 bases fit TRBD1. The CDR3 totals 17 residues. Germline V CDR1 and CDR2: SGDLS, YYNGEE. V trimming: 0 bases; J trimming: 0 bases; junction bases outside the gene matches: 9. The CDR3 sequence is CASSVGSIAGGSYEQYF. In nucleotides, the CDR3 is TGTGCCAGCAGCGTAGGCTCGATCGCAGGGGGCTCCTACGAGCAGTACTTC.

The V and J genes are TRBV7-2 and TRBJ2-3; 8 bases align to TRBD2. In germline, CDR1 is SGHTA, CDR2 FQGNSA. V gave up 0 bases and J gave up 5 bases; unmatched junction bases: 10. The CDR3 is 17 residues long. The CDR3 reads CASSLAPSGSGIDTQYF. DNA of the CDR3: TGTGCCAGCAGCTTAGCCCCGAGCGGGAGTGGTATAGATACGCAGTATTTT.

This sequence joins TRBV5-1 and TRBJ2-7; D may be TRBD1 or TRBD2 (5 bases each). CDR3 length: 21 amino acids. V was clipped by 1 base and J by 5 bases, with 34 bases between them. Germline V lookup: CDR1 SGHRS, CDR2 YFSETQ. CDR3 nucleotide sequence: TGCGCCAGCAGCTTGAGATTGGTGGCGACTGGGACCCCCGCGAGGTTAGACGAGCAGTACTTC. It translates to CASSLRLVATGTPARLDEQYF. The full variable domain, in which reference TRBV5-1 and TRBJ2-7 provide the parts outside the CDR3, is KAGVTQTPRYLIKTRGQQVTLSCSPISGHRSVSWYQQTPGQGLQFLFEYFSETQRNKGNFPGRFSGRQFSNSRSEMNVSTLELGDSALYLCASSLRLVATGTPARLDEQYFGPGTRLTVT.

As concerns this clone: Germline is not matched at one junction end, which may reflect a read error. The V call is TRBV30, the J call TRBJ2-7, with 8 bases aligning to TRBD1. This CDR3 has 14 residues. CDR1 and CDR2 from the germline V gene are GTSNPN and SVGIG (reference sequence). The CDR3 sequence is CAWNPGQGSHEQHF. The CDR3 DNA sequence: TGTGCCTGGAACCCTGGACAGGGTTCCCACGAGCAGCACTTC.

V and J are TRBV5-6 and TRBJ1-2, with 10 nucleotides matching TRBD1. V was clipped by 3 bases and J by 8 bases; unmatched bases: 13. This CDR3 spans 16 amino acids. Germline V gene lookup returns CDR1 SGHDT and CDR2 YYEEEE. For the CDR3, the DNA is TGTGCCAGCAGCTCCCTCAGGAGACAGGGGGCATACGGCTACACCTTC. This codes for CASSSLRRQGAYGYTF.

The rearrangement links TRBV7-6 to TRBJ2-5, with D possibly being TRBD2 (5 bases). Looked up from germline, CDR1 is SGHVS and CDR2 is FNYEAQ. V lost 5 bases and J lost 2, with 18 bases in between. This CDR3 region has 16 residues. As DNA, the CDR3 is TGTGCCAGCAGCCGACTCAGGACGGAGGAACAAGAGACCCAGTACTTC. Amino acids: CASSRLRTEEQETQYF.

This clone came up once. The junction differs from germline at one of its ends, possibly a read error. The J gene is TRBJ1-5, the V gene TRBV19, with 11 bases lining up with TRBD1. This CDR3 region has 18 residues. The germline CDR1 and CDR2 sequences are LNHDA and SQIVND (reference sequence). This CDR3 is CARSKQTSDRGLGQPQHF. CDR3 in DNA: TGTGCCAGAAGTAAGCAAACCTCGGACAGGGGGCTCGGGCAGCCCCAGCATTTT.

The V and J genes are TRBV5-1 and TRBJ1-2; D perhaps matches TRBD1 (5 bases). The germline CDR1 and CDR2 sequences are SGHRS and YFSETQ. This CDR3 contains 13 residues. V was pared by 1 base and J by 6 bases, with 10 bases between. CDR3 sequence reads: CASSLSQGDGYTF. CDR3 coding DNA: TGCGCCAGCAGCTTGAGCCAGGGCGATGGCTACACCTTC. The entire variable domain, with the rest obtained from reference TRBV5-1 and TRBJ1-2, is as follows: KAGVTQTPRYLIKTRGQQVTLSCSPISGHRSVSWYQQTPGQGLQFLFEYFSETQRNKGNFPGRFSGRQFSNSRSEMNVSTLELGDSALYLCASSLSQGDGYTFGSGTRLTVV.

This clone was counted a single time. This chain uses TRBV19 with TRBJ2-7; the D gene is possibly TRBD1 (5 bases). The CDR3 is 16 residues long. Trimming took 8 bases from V and 6 from J, leaving 26 bases between them. CDR1 is LNHDA, CDR2 SQIVND, per germline (reference sequence). Here the CDR3 reads CASSKRRGQGSSEQYF. As DNA, the CDR3 is TGTGCCAGTTCCAAGCGTCGTGGGCAGGGATCTTCCGAGCAGTACTTC.

This chain connects TRBV7-2 to TRBJ2-5; weak D call: TRBD1 (6 bases). This CDR3 contains 13 residues. Trimming left V 2 bases short and J 4 bases short, with 8 bases between. CDR1 SGHTA and CDR2 FQGNSA come from the germline V gene. The CDR3 spells CASSLFRGETQYF. DNA of the CDR3: TGTGCCAGCAGCTTATTCAGGGGAGAGACCCAGTACTTC.